This T cell receptor (beta chain) was profiled in a study of T cell responses to AZD1222 COVID-19 vaccine. Study results and limitations: Of spike-specific TCRs, nearly half reportedly target regions left unmutated in variants.

Trimming left V 1 base short and J 0 bases short, with 7 bases between. The length of the CDR3 is 15 residues. Germline CDR1 is LGHNA and CDR2 is YSLEER. Measured with immunoSEQ multiplex PCR; TCRdb has only the in-frame clones, and not every one. The sample holds 150,000 to 180,000 clones, less than 90% seen once. Remarks on this clone: What it binds is not known.

The chain is built from TRBV4-3 and TRBJ2-1; the D is unclear. The specimen was peripheral blood, collected on day 0 of AZD1222 vaccination. This TCR was sampled from an adult in good health. CDR3 nucleotide sequence: TGCGCCAGCAGCCAAGGGATCAACTCCTACAATGAGCAGTTCTTC. Translation gives CASSQGINSYNEQFF.